This TCR beta chain was identified during a study of T cell clonotyping in hematopoietic cell transplantation. Study-wide findings and caveats: Few recipient clonotypes overlapped donors; over 95% were de novo at given depth. After transplant, recipient diversity fell while pathologically expanded clonotypes grew through day 180. Without cell sorting, CD4 versus CD8 contributions remain unresolved. Higher Inverse Simpson Index values in graft donor and pretransplant recipient predicted broader posttransplant TCR diversity.

Germline CDR1 reads MNHNY; CDR2 reads SVGAGI (reference sequence). Trimming pared 10 bases from V and 2 bases from J, leaving 8 bases between. This CDR3 is built from 11 residues. Produced via immunoSEQ multiplex PCR; TCRdb's table is partial and in-frame only. The sample shows tens of thousands of clones, approximately 94% of them seen only once. This clone was observed once. Its antigen is not identified. This chain joins TRBV6-6 and TRBJ2-5, with D hard to call. The source of this sequence is a woman aged 45-60 years in good health. Some clones in this sample may be carry-over from other donors' samples. The sample was peripheral blood mononuclear cells. CDR3 protein: CATQEQETQYF. The CDR3 DNA sequence: TGTGCCACGCAGGAACAAGAGACCCAGTACTTC.